One sample yielded the 25 T cell receptor beta chains listed below, sequenced in a study of CD8 T cells in Susac syndrome. RNA totalling roughly 0.45 to 1 ug underwent reverse transcription with random hexamers. TCRdb re-called the immunoSEQ multiplex PCR reads with MiXCR, one entry per CDR3 protein. The sample consists of 40,000 to 60,000 distinct CDR3 sequences, 93% of them appearing once. The specimen was CD8+ T cells from PBMCs. The receptor source for this set is a human donor with multiple sclerosis.

The chain employs TRBV11-1 and TRBJ2-7; D gene uncertain. The CDR3 length is 14 residues. The ends were cut back, 3 bases at V and 6 bases at J, with 15 bases in the middle. Germline CDR1 is SGHAT and CDR2 is FQDESV (reference sequence). In nucleotides, the CDR3 is TGTGCCAGCAGCTTCTCCCCTTGGCCTGGCGAGCAGTACTTC. This translates into CASSFSPWPGEQYF.

This clonotype has just one count. This chain links TRBV6-1 with TRBJ1-5; 9 nucleotides line up with TRBD1. CDR3 length: 18 amino acids. Trimming cost V 2 bases and J 0 bases; bases outside gene matches: 8. CDR1 and CDR2 from the germline V gene are MNHNS and SASEGT. CDR3 bases: TGTGCCAGCAGTGAACTCACAGGGGGCGGCTATAGCAATCAGCCCCAGCATTTT. Protein product: CASSELTGGGYSNQPQHF.

V usage is TRBV3-1 and J usage is TRBJ2-1, with D unresolved. Germline CDR1 LGHDT, CDR2 YNNKEL (reference sequence). The CDR3 length is 12 residues. Trimming took 4 bases from V and 2 from J, leaving 3 bases between them. The CDR3 DNA reads TGTGCCAGCAGCCTCGCCTACAATGAGCAGTTCTTC. Encoded protein: CASSLAYNEQFF.

The rearrangement links TRBV6-5 to TRBJ2-1, with 9 bases aligning to TRBD2. V shed 0 bases and J 4 bases; nucleotides not matched to a gene: 4. CDR3 length: 16 amino acids. CDR1 is MNHEY and CDR2 is SVGAGI in the germline V gene. The CDR3 DNA follows: TGTGCCAGCAGTTACTCCGGGCTAGCGGGGTACAATGAGCAGTTCTTC. Translating gives CASSYSGLAGYNEQFF.

This clonotype was seen only a few times. J is TRBJ2-1 and V is TRBV24-1; D is unclear. The V gene's germline CDR1 is KGHDR and CDR2 SFDVKD. CDR3 length: 12 residues. Trimming stripped 0 bases from V and 9 bases from J, with 5 bases between. CDR3 DNA sequence: TGTGCCACCAGTGATTTGAAGGGTGAGCAGTTCTTC. It is translated as CATSDLKGEQFF.

With respect to this clonotype: A junction boundary mismatches the germline segment, possibly from a read error. This sequence joins TRBV5-1 and TRBJ1-1, with 8 bases fitting TRBD1. The CDR3 runs to 18 residues. The germline V gene encodes CDR1 SGHRS and CDR2 YFSETQ. The CDR3 nucleotides are TGCGCCAGCAGCTCGCTAGGACAGGGCTTTCATATGAACACTGAAGTTTTCTTT. Encoded protein: CASSSLGQGFHMNTEVFF.

A single count supports this clonotype. The rearrangement joins TRBV7-9 to TRBJ2-1; 10 positions match TRBD2. The trim removed 5 bases at V and 4 bases at J, leaving 5 bases unmatched. There are 15 residues in the CDR3. The germline V gene has CDR1 SEHNR and CDR2 FQNEAQ (reference sequence). CDR3 nucleotide sequence: TGTGCCAGCAGCCTAGGGACTAGCGCATACAATGAGCAGTTCTTC. It codes for CASSLGTSAYNEQFF.

CDR3 sequence reads: CASSLQDYNEQFF. The CDR3 DNA is TGTGCCAGCAGCTTACAGGACTACAATGAGCAGTTCTTC. The chain is built from TRBV5-6 and TRBJ2-1; possible D gene TRBD1, 5 bases. This CDR3 contains 13 residues. Germline V gene lookup returns CDR1 SGHDT and CDR2 YYEEEE. Trimming left V 2 bases short and J 3 bases short, with 6 bases between.

The rearrangement uses TRBV6-1 and TRBJ2-3, with D maybe TRBD2 (5 bases). The CDR3 loop spans 16 amino acids. Trimming took off 6 bases at V and 1 base at J, with 17 bases between the two ends. Looked up from germline, CDR1 is MNHNS and CDR2 is SASEGT. The CDR3 loop reads CASSPTWGEGTDTQYF. As DNA, the CDR3 is TGTGCCAGCAGCCCGACGTGGGGAGAGGGCACAGATACGCAGTATTTT.

The chain employs TRBV25-1 and TRBJ1-2; weak D call: TRBD1 (6 bases). CDR1 and CDR2 (germline): MGHDK, SYGVNS. The CDR3 covers 13 residues. V shed 7 bases and J shed 2 bases, with 11 bases lying between them. CDR3 sequence (DNA): TGTGCCAGCAAAAGCAGGGGAAACTATGGCTACACCTTC. Protein product: CASKSRGNYGYTF.

The rearrangement links TRBV23-1 to TRBJ1-5; no firm D call. TRBV23-1 is annotated as an ORF whose role is uncertain. The CDR3 runs to 15 residues. V lost 2 bases to trimming and J lost 1 base, with 9 bases between them. Written as DNA, the CDR3 is TGCGCCAGCAGTCAAAGGCAGGAAAGCAATCAGCCCCAGCATTTT. Translating it yields CASSQRQESNQPQHF.

This chain connects TRBV4-1 to TRBJ2-7, with 8 bases identical to TRBD2. V trimming: 4 bases; J trimming: 0 bases; junction bases outside the gene matches: 11. The V gene's germline CDR1 is MGHRA and CDR2 YSYEKL. The CDR3 loop spans 17 amino acids. The CDR3 nucleotides read TGCGCCAGCAGCCCACGGGGGGGAATACCTAGCTCCTACGAGCAGTACTTC. This sequence encodes CASSPRGGIPSSYEQYF.

This sequence joins TRBV6-5 and TRBJ2-7; 10 bases are shared with TRBD2. V lost 6 bases, J lost 6 bases, and 2 bases stayed unmatched. From germline, CDR1 is MNHEY and CDR2 SVGAGI. CDR3 size: 12 residues. CDR3 protein: CASRGLASEQYF. In DNA, the CDR3 is TGTGCCAGCAGGGGACTAGCGTCCGAGCAGTACTTC.

This clonotype was seen more than once but under ten times. The germline gene is not matched at one end of the junction; a read error may be the cause. The rearrangement uses TRBV6-5 and TRBJ1-6; 7 bases line up with TRBD1. Germline CDR1 MNHEY, CDR2 SVGAGI. There are 12 residues in the CDR3. The CDR3 bases are TGTGCCAGCCGACAGGGTAATTCCCCCCTCCACTTT. It yields the protein CASRQGNSPLHF.

V and J are TRBV27 and TRBJ2-7; D remains unclear. The CDR3 is made up of 14 amino acids. V was trimmed by 8 bases and J by 5 bases, leaving 19 bases between them. CDR1 is MNHEY, CDR2 SMNVEV, per germline (reference sequence). CDR3 in amino acids: CASRFGRFVHEQYF. CDR3 nucleotides: TGTGCCAGCCGATTTGGCAGGTTCGTCCACGAGCAGTACTTC.

The rearrangement joins TRBV28 to TRBJ1-5, with 10 positions matching TRBD1. The V gene's germline CDR1 is MDHEN and CDR2 SYDVKM. The length of the CDR3 is 13 residues. The trim removed 5 bases at V and 8 bases at J, leaving 3 bases unmatched. The CDR3 coding sequence is TGTGCCAGCAGTCTCGGGACAGGGGAGCCCCAGCATTTT. This sequence encodes CASSLGTGEPQHF. Full variable domain (rest looked up from reference TRBV28 and TRBJ1-5): DVKVTQSSRYLVKRTGEKVFLECVQDMDHENMFWYRQDPGLGLRLIYFSYDVKMKEKGDIPEGYSVSREKKERFSLILESASTNQTSMYLCASSLGTGEPQHFGDGTRLSIL.

This clonotype was detected only once. CDR3 region: CASSPYRVDTGELFF. The DNA of the CDR3 is TGTGCCAGCAGCCCCTACAGGGTAGACACCGGGGAGCTGTTTTTT. This rearrangement joins TRBV4-2 to TRBJ2-2; a weak D match, TRBD1 (6 bases). Germline values: CDR1 LGHNA, CDR2 YNFKEQ. With 4 bases removed from V and 3 bases from J, the gap between germline ends came to 12 bases. The CDR3 extends over 15 amino acids.

This clonotype was found once. The genes are TRBV13 and TRBJ2-3, with TRBD1 identical over 7 bases. This CDR3 spans 13 amino acids. Trimming cost V 10 bases and J 0 bases; bases outside gene matches: 4. CDR1 and CDR2 (germline): PRHDT, FYEKMQ (reference sequence). The CDR3 loop is CATGTASTDTQYF. The CDR3 bases are TGTGCCACCGGGACAGCGAGCACAGATACGCAGTATTTT.

This rearrangement joins TRBV27 to TRBJ1-5; TRBD1 matches 8 bases. The CDR3 is 14 residues long. V shed 3 bases, J shed 2 bases, and the junction held 0 bases outside the gene matches. Germline CDR1 and CDR2: MNHEY and SMNVEV (reference sequence). The CDR3 loop reads CASSLTGGNQPQHF. For the CDR3, the DNA is TGTGCCAGCAGTTTGACAGGGGGCAATCAGCCCCAGCATTTT.

This chain links TRBV7-2 with TRBJ2-1; no reliable D call. Trimming took off 4 bases at V and 9 bases at J, with 10 bases between the two ends. Germline loops: CDR1 SGHTA, CDR2 FQGNSA. The CDR3 covers 12 residues. The CDR3 DNA follows: TGTGCCAGCAGCTCCCTATCGGGTGAGCAGTTCTTC. It specifies CASSSLSGEQFF.

The rearrangement joins TRBV6-5 to TRBJ2-3; D unresolved. The CDR3 is made up of 13 amino acids. Between the trimmed V and J ends, which lost 6 bases and 2 bases, there was a span of 9 bases. CDR1 is MNHEY, CDR2 SVGAGI, per germline. The CDR3 DNA follows: TGTGCCAGCAGCCCGAAGTCCACAGATACGCAGTATTTT. This translates into CASSPKSTDTQYF.

In DNA form, the CDR3 reads TGTGCCAGCAGTTTTGTAGGACAATTCCTTAGCAATCAGCCCCAGCATTTT. This codes for CASSFVGQFLSNQPQHF. The genes are TRBV28 and TRBJ1-5; D perhaps matches TRBD1 (5 bases). The CDR3 spans 17 residues. The V end lost 3 bases, the J end lost 0 bases, and 15 bases lay between the germline ends. CDR1 MDHEN and CDR2 SYDVKM come from the germline V gene.

The V and J genes are TRBV4-3 and TRBJ2-7; D is possibly TRBD2 (6 bases). V was cut by 4 bases and J by 2 bases, with 18 bases left in between. CDR1 is LGHNA and CDR2 is YSLEER in the germline V gene. The CDR3 is 16 amino acids. CDR3 protein: CASSPLGVAGTYEQYF. The CDR3, as DNA: TGCGCCAGCAGCCCCCTCGGGGTGGCGGGGACCTACGAGCAGTACTTC.

This clonotype appeared a single time. The V call is TRBV24-1, the J call TRBJ2-5, with D unclear. V was shortened by 3 bases and J by 2 bases, with 12 bases between the two germline ends. This CDR3 is built from 15 residues. Germline CDR1 KGHDR, CDR2 SFDVKD. The CDR3 here is CATSDRDSSQETQYF. Written as DNA, the CDR3 is TGTGCCACCAGTGATCGCGATTCGTCGCAAGAGACCCAGTACTTC.

The rearrangement links TRBV5-1 to TRBJ1-1; maybe TRBD1 (5 bases). With 4 bases removed from V and 5 bases from J, the gap between germline ends came to 18 bases. This CDR3 has 15 amino acids. Looked up from germline, CDR1 is SGHRS and CDR2 is YFSETQ. The CDR3 DNA sequence: TGCGCCAGCAGCCCTATTCGGACGTCAGGGACTGAAGCTTTCTTT. Protein product: CASSPIRTSGTEAFF.